This TCR beta chain was identified in a study of cytomegalovirus exposure and HLA in healthy donors. Overall study results and limits: Reportedly, fewer N-insertions than the roughly 700-donor mean appeared in an Asian-associated ancestry cluster in a later analysis.

The CDR3 is made up of 15 amino acids. Germline loops: CDR1 SEHNR, CDR2 FQNEAQ (reference sequence). Trimming took off 4 bases at V and 3 bases at J, with 12 bases between the two ends. The study ran its PCR with 60 Vbeta and 13 Jbeta primers. Measured with immunoSEQ multiplex PCR; TCRdb has only the in-frame clones, and not every one. The data hold around 150,000 clones, with 68% observed a single time. Donors had nominal health at sampling but likely had unrecorded immune exposures. A note on this clone: Its target is not known.

This receptor was obtained from a man in his fifties or sixties in good health and CMV-seronegative. The rearrangement joins TRBV7-9 to TRBJ2-2; tentatively, D is TRBD2 (8 bases). Material: PBMCs. This chain's CDR3 is CASSYRGLDTGELFF. DNA for the CDR3: TGTGCCAGCAGCTACAGGGGACTAGACACCGGGGAGCTGTTTTTT.